Following are 32 T cell receptor beta chains from one sample sequenced in a study of blood T cell repertoires in COVID-19. Profiling relied on immunoSEQ multiplex PCR, and the TCRdb table lists in-frame clones only, not all of them. Seen here are some 400,000 clones, approximately 92% observed once, and the top ten hold around 1.1%. Sequencing was performed on PBMCs or T cells enriched from blood (not recorded which). The receptors were gathered from a man aged 25 to 40 who had recovered from COVID-19.

The chain employs TRBV28 and TRBJ1-3, with 8 nucleotides matching TRBD1. This CDR3 comprises 14 residues. V was clipped by 3 bases and J by 4 bases; unmatched bases: 2. Germline V gene sequence: CDR1 MDHEN, CDR2 SYDVKM. The DNA for the CDR3 is TGTGCCAGCAGTTTCAGGGACAGGGGAAACACCATATATTTT. Protein sequence: CASSFRDRGNTIYF.

The genes are TRBV18 and TRBJ2-7; tentative D call: TRBD1 (6 bases). Germline CDR1 KGHSH, CDR2 LQKENI. CDR3 length equals 14 residues. The V end was cut by 1 base, the J end by 5 bases, with 12 bases between. The CDR3 nucleotides are TGTGCCAGCTCACCACGTGCCAGGGGAGACGAGCAGTACTTC. The encoded protein is CASSPRARGDEQYF.

The chain combines TRBV3-1 (or the pseudogene TRBV3-2) with TRBJ2-6; D might be TRBD2 (6 bases). Trimming cost V 4 bases and J 2 bases, with 9 bases left between them. This CDR3 has 15 residues. Germline-derived CDR1 and CDR2 are LGHDT and YNNKEL (reference sequence). The CDR3, as DNA: TGTGCCAGCAGCCTCTCGGGGGCTGGGGCCAACGTCCTGACTTTC. It codes for CASSLSGAGANVLTF.

V and J are TRBV7-2 and TRBJ2-1; D may be TRBD2 (5 bases). The length of the CDR3 is 15 residues. Germline CDR1 is SGHTA and CDR2 is FQGNSA. The ends were cut back, 3 bases at V and 1 base at J, with 10 bases in the middle. In DNA, the CDR3 is TGTGCCAGCAGCTTCACTAGACGTTCCTACAATGAGCAGTTCTTC. Translated, it gives CASSFTRRSYNEQFF.

V and J are TRBV18 and TRBJ2-7; TRBD1 aligns across 7 bases. CDR3 length: 15 amino acids. The junction had 12 bases not matched to a gene; V was cut back by 3 bases and J by 7 bases. Germline V CDR1 and CDR2: KGHSH, LQKENI. The CDR3, as DNA: TGTGCCAGCTCACCTGGGACAGTAGGGAGCCTTGAGCAGTACTTC. Its translation: CASSPGTVGSLEQYF.

This rearrangement joins TRBV7-9 to TRBJ2-7; D possibly corresponds to TRBD2 (6 bases). Trimming removed 3 bases from V and 7 bases from J, with 16 bases in between. The V gene's germline CDR1 is SEHNR and CDR2 FQNEAQ (reference sequence). This CDR3 region has 14 residues. Here the CDR3 reads CASSFFSEAGEQYF. The DNA for the CDR3 is TGTGCCAGCAGCTTCTTTAGCGAGGCGGGGGAGCAGTACTTC.

This clone was seen more than once but under ten times. The chain couples TRBV7-8 to TRBJ2-2; D remains unclear. The CDR3 spans 12 residues. From germline, CDR1 is SGHVS and CDR2 FQNEAQ. Trimming took 0 bases from V and 8 from J, leaving 4 bases between them. The CDR3: CASSLAAGELFF. The CDR3 DNA follows: TGTGCCAGCAGCTTAGCGGCAGGGGAGCTGTTTTTT.

The chain couples TRBV5-1 to TRBJ2-7, with no clear D. The germline gives CDR1 SGHRS, CDR2 YFSETQ. The CDR3 contains 14 residues. The V end was cut by 1 base, the J end by 0 bases, with 8 bases between. CDR3 DNA: TGCGCCAGCAGCTTGCAGGCCAGCTCCTACGAGCAGTACTTC. Encoded protein: CASSLQASSYEQYF.

The V and J genes are TRBV6-5 and TRBJ1-5; 10 bases are shared with TRBD1. Germline lookup yields CDR1 MNHEY and CDR2 SVGAGI. The CDR3 runs 15 residues. V was pared by 2 bases and J by 9 bases, with 7 bases of the junction left unmatched. The CDR3 nucleotides are TGTGCCAGCAGTTACGCCGGGACAGGGGTGGGGCCCCAGCATTTT. Protein: CASSYAGTGVGPQHF.

The chain uses TRBV7-8 and TRBJ1-5, with D unresolved. Deletions cut 2 bases from V and 6 bases from J, with 20 bases between. Germline CDR1 reads SGHVS; CDR2 reads FQNEAQ. The length of the CDR3 is 17 residues. CDR3 coding DNA: TGTGCCAGCAGCTTAATGTCGTTCGCACCGGTTCGTCAGCCCCAGCATTTT. Protein sequence: CASSLMSFAPVRQPQHF.

This sequence joins TRBV3-1 (or the pseudogene TRBV3-2) and TRBJ2-7; D possibly corresponds to TRBD2 (7 bases). CDR1 is LGHDT, CDR2 YNNKEL, per germline (reference sequence). The CDR3 runs 16 residues. Trimming cost V 2 bases and J 2 bases, with 16 bases left between them. The CDR3 here is CASSQPGGGRAYEQYF. The DNA for the CDR3 is TGTGCCAGCAGCCAACCAGGAGGGGGGAGGGCCTACGAGCAGTACTTC.

The gene calls are TRBV18 and TRBJ1-2; D gene unclear. Germline V lookup: CDR1 KGHSH, CDR2 LQKENI. V lost 0 bases and J 6 bases, leaving 8 bases between the germline ends. The CDR3 covers 13 residues. The CDR3 spells CASSPPPGNGYTF. The DNA for the CDR3 is TGTGCCAGCTCACCACCCCCAGGAAATGGCTACACCTTC.

This rearrangement joins TRBV10-2 to TRBJ1-5; D call uncertain. V was cut by 6 bases and J by 0 bases, with 9 bases left in between. CDR3 length equals 14 residues. The germline gives CDR1 WSHSY, CDR2 SAAADI. In DNA form, the CDR3 reads TGCGCCAGCAGCGCACCCTATAGCAATCAGCCCCAGCATTTT. It specifies CASSAPYSNQPQHF.

The rearrangement links TRBV9 to TRBJ1-6; 7 nucleotides line up with TRBD1. The CDR3 loop spans 15 amino acids. With V trimmed by 5 bases and J by 5 bases, 7 bases remained unmatched. CDR1 SGDLS and CDR2 YYNGEE come from the germline V gene. The CDR3 sequence: CASRTTGQNNSPLHF. The CDR3 DNA follows: TGTGCCAGCAGGACCACGGGACAGAATAATTCACCCCTCCACTTT.

The V call is TRBV18, the J call TRBJ2-2; D gene uncertain. Trimming stripped 3 bases from V and 4 bases from J, with 9 bases between. This CDR3 is 14 amino acids long. Germline values: CDR1 KGHSH, CDR2 LQKENI. The CDR3 region is CASSPKQSTGELFF. In DNA form, the CDR3 reads TGTGCCAGCTCACCGAAACAGAGCACCGGGGAGCTGTTTTTT.

The sample holds one count of this clone. The CDR3 is CASSLLGDEQYF. CDR3 DNA: TGCGCCAGCAGCTTGCTAGGGGACGAGCAGTACTTC. The chain recombines TRBV5-1 with TRBJ2-7, with TRBD1 as a possible D gene (5 bases). Per germline, CDR1 SGHRS and CDR2 YFSETQ. V dropped 1 base and J dropped 5 bases, with 7 bases sitting between them. The CDR3 sequence is 12 residues long. Full variable domain (remainder filled in from reference TRBV5-1 and TRBJ2-7): KAGVTQTPRYLIKTRGQQVTLSCSPISGHRSVSWYQQTPGQGLQFLFEYFSETQRNKGNFPGRFSGRQFSNSRSEMNVSTLELGDSALYLCASSLLGDEQYFGPGTRLTVT.

The chain carries TRBV19 and TRBJ1-4; 8 bases fit TRBD1. The V and J ends lost 5 bases and 7 bases, in that order; junction bases with no gene match: 12. Germline-derived CDR1 and CDR2 are LNHDA and SQIVND (reference sequence). The CDR3 has 16 amino acids. Here the CDR3 reads CASSVQPGTGREKLFF. The DNA for the CDR3 is TGTGCCAGTAGTGTTCAACCCGGGACAGGTCGTGAAAAACTGTTTTTT.

The V and J genes are TRBV19 and TRBJ2-2, with D hard to call. Trimming took off 7 bases at V and 6 bases at J, with 9 bases between the two ends. Germline V lookup: CDR1 LNHDA, CDR2 SQIVND (reference sequence). This CDR3 is built from 12 residues. The CDR3 region has the DNA TGTGCCAGTAACCTGGTAGCCGGGGAGCTGTTTTTT. This encodes CASNLVAGELFF.

The gene calls are TRBV4-1 and TRBJ1-2; D call uncertain. The CDR3 runs to 16 residues. V was clipped by 0 bases and J by 4 bases, with 15 bases between them. CDR1 and CDR2 from the germline V gene are MGHRA and YSYEKL. The CDR3 protein is CASSQEINSGLYGYTF. In DNA, the CDR3 is TGCGCCAGCAGCCAAGAAATAAACAGCGGCCTCTATGGCTACACCTTC.

In its sample, this clone was seen a few times. V usage is TRBV29-1 and J usage is TRBJ2-6, with D possibly matching TRBD2 (7 bases). Trimming removed 0 bases from V and 3 bases from J, with 12 bases in between. This CDR3 region has 16 residues. CDR1 is SQVTM and CDR2 is ANQGSEA in the germline V gene. The CDR3 loop is CSVEDKGGRGANVLTF. The CDR3 coding sequence is TGCAGCGTTGAAGACAAGGGGGGGCGTGGGGCCAACGTCCTGACTTTC.

The chain joins TRBV21-1 to TRBJ2-1; the D call in the table, TRBD2, was not verified against the DNA. TRBV21-1 is a known pseudogene. The CDR3 has 17 amino acids. CDR3 amino acids: CASSMAPGTSGNNEQFF. The CDR3 DNA is TGTGCCAGCAGCATGGCCCCCGGGACTAGCGGTAACAATGAGCAGTTCTTC.

The gene calls are TRBV28 and TRBJ1-5; TRBD1 matches 9 bases. Trimming took 5 bases from V and 15 from J; bases not matched to a gene: 8. Looked up from germline, CDR1 is MDHEN and CDR2 is SYDVKM. The CDR3 runs 12 residues. In nucleotides, the CDR3 is TGTGCCAGCAGTGTTTTACAGGGGGCTTGGCATTTT. Encoded protein: CASSVLQGAWHF.

V gene TRBV21-1 combines with J gene TRBJ1-1; TRBD1, as called in the table, went unchecked against the DNA. TRBV21-1 is given as a pseudogene. The CDR3 extends over 13 amino acids. The DNA for the CDR3 is TGTGCCAGCAGCAAAGGGGCGCCACTTGAAGCTTTCTTT. It translates to CASSKGAPLEAFF.

V usage is TRBV21-1 and J usage is TRBJ2-7; TRBD1, the table's D call, was not compared with the DNA. TRBV21-1 is assigned pseudogene status. The CDR3 has 16 residues. CDR3 coding DNA: TGTGCCAGCAGCAAAGAAAGTTGGGCAGGCTCCTACGAGCAGTACTTC. It yields the protein CASSKESWAGSYEQYF.

This clone was observed a few times. The V and J genes are TRBV3-1 (or the pseudogene TRBV3-2) and TRBJ1-5; D is uncertain. The CDR3 length is 15 residues. With 0 bases removed from V and 11 bases from J, the gap between germline ends came to 17 bases. The germline V gene encodes CDR1 LGHDT and CDR2 YNNKEL (reference sequence). This CDR3 reads CASSQDPYPRSAQHF. CDR3 DNA: TGTGCCAGCAGCCAAGATCCGTACCCGCGTTCGGCCCAGCATTTT.

The chain has TRBV28 and TRBJ2-4; 7 positions match TRBD1. The length of the CDR3 is 16 residues. Germline CDR1 reads MDHEN; CDR2 reads SYDVKM. The ends lost 7 bases at V and 0 bases at J; junction bases unmatched: 9. Here the CDR3 reads CASTIRGQIAKNIQYF. The DNA of the CDR3 is TGTGCCAGCACCATTCGGGGACAGATAGCCAAAAACATTCAGTACTTC. The full variable domain, with the rest looked up from reference TRBV28 and TRBJ2-4, is DVKVTQSSRYLVKRTGEKVFLECVQDMDHENMFWYRQDPGLGLRLIYFSYDVKMKEKGDIPEGYSVSREKKERFSLILESASTNQTSMYLCASTIRGQIAKNIQYFGAGTRLSVL.

Comment on this clone: Other DNA variants within this sample encode the same CDR3. The CDR3 region is CASRTGNYGYTF. DNA for the CDR3: TGTGCCAGCAGGACAGGGAACTATGGCTACACCTTC. The J gene is TRBJ1-2, the V gene TRBV6-5; 7 nucleotides line up with TRBD1. Germline V CDR1 and CDR2: MNHEY, SVGAGI. This CDR3 is 12 amino acids long. V gave up 6 bases and J gave up 2 bases; unmatched junction bases: 0.

The chain has TRBV5-4 and TRBJ2-2; possible D gene TRBD1, 6 bases. V was shortened by 0 bases and J by 4 bases, with 13 bases between the two germline ends. Germline CDR1 and CDR2: SGHNT and YYREEE (reference sequence). The CDR3 is made up of 16 amino acids. CDR3 sequence (DNA): TGTGCCAGCAGCTTGGCGACCCAGGGGTCCACCGGGGAGCTGTTTTTT. Protein product: CASSLATQGSTGELFF.

V and J are TRBV29-1 and TRBJ2-1; tentatively, D is TRBD2 (6 bases). The CDR3 length is 15 residues. From germline, CDR1 is SQVTM and CDR2 ANQGSEA. V dropped 0 bases and J dropped 0 bases, with 9 bases sitting between them. CDR3 sequence: CSVEERTNSYNEQFF. The CDR3 DNA follows: TGCAGCGTTGAAGAGCGGACTAACTCCTACAATGAGCAGTTCTTC.

V is TRBV6-5 and J is TRBJ2-7, with 7 bases identical to TRBD1. Trimming at V came to 4 bases and at J to 5 bases, leaving 8 bases not matched to a gene. The CDR3 spans 14 residues. Germline CDR1 and CDR2: MNHEY and SVGAGI. The CDR3 protein is CASSSRGQGNEQYF. CDR3 nucleotides: TGTGCCAGCAGTTCTAGGGGGCAGGGGAACGAGCAGTACTTC.

The chain joins TRBV18 to TRBJ1-4; 7 bases are a match to TRBD1. With 8 bases clipped from V and 1 base from J, the junction kept 10 bases outside the gene matches. Germline V gives CDR1 KGHSH, CDR2 LQKENI. CDR3 length: 16 amino acids. DNA for the CDR3: TGTGCCAGCACCCGACAGGGAGCTCAAACTAATGAAAAACTGTTTTTT. Protein sequence: CASTRQGAQTNEKLFF.

The CDR3 DNA sequence: TGTGCCAGCTCACTACTAGCGGGATCCACAGATACGCAGTATTTT. Translation: CASSLLAGSTDTQYF. V and J are TRBV18 and TRBJ2-3; TRBD2 aligns across 10 bases. Germline V gene data show CDR1 as KGHSH and CDR2 as LQKENI. Trimming removed 4 bases from V and 2 bases from J; junction bases left unmatched: 3. The CDR3 extends over 15 amino acids.